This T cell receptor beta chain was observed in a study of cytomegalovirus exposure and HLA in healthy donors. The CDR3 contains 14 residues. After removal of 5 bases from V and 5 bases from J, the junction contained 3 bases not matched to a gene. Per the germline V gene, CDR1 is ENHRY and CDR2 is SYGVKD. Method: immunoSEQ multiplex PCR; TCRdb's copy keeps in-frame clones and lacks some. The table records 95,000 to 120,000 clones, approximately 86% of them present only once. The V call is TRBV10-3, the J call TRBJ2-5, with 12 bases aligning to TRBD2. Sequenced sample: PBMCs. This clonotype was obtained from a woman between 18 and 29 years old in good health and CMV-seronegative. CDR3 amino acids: CAISPGTSGETQYF. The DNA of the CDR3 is TGTGCCATCAGTCCCGGGACTAGCGGGGAGACCCAGTACTTC.